The entry that follows covers one TCR beta chain sequence. Its antigen is not known. CDR1 and CDR2 from the germline V gene are SGHAT and FQNNGV. CDR3 length equals 15 residues. With 2 bases removed from V and 3 bases from J, the gap between germline ends came to 14 bases. This sample stems from a study of cytomegalovirus exposure and HLA in healthy donors. Use of 60 Vbeta and 13 Jbeta primers characterized the PCR. Clones were sequenced by immunoSEQ multiplex PCR, and TCRdb holds only the in-frame ones, with some missing. The sample shows about 170,000 clones, 65% to 85% of them seen only once. Overall study results and limits: The authors listed some 160 TCR beta chains as cytomegalovirus-associated.

The chain carries TRBV11-2 and TRBJ2-7; tentative D call: TRBD1 (6 bases). The sequenced sample consisted of PBMCs. The receptor comes from a woman aged 18 to 35 in good health and CMV-seronegative. CDR3 region: CASSLSTGYGYEQYF. The CDR3, as DNA: TGTGCCAGCAGCTTATCTACAGGGTATGGCTACGAGCAGTACTTC.